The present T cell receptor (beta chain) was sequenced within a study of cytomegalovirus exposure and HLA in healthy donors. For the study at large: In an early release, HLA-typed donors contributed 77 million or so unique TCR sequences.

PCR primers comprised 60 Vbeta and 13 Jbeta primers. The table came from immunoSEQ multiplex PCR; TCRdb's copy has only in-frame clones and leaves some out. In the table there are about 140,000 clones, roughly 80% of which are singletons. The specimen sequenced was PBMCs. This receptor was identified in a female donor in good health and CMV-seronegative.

The CDR3 coding sequence is TGTGCCAGCAGTTCATTAGAGCAGGGGGGGACCCAGTACTTC. It specifies CASSSLEQGGTQYF. This sequence joins TRBV2 and TRBJ2-5; maybe TRBD1 (7 bases). Germline CDR1 and CDR2: SNHLY and FYNNEI. The CDR3 length is 14 residues. Trimming shortened V by 5 bases and J by 7 bases, and 17 bases separated the two germline ends.